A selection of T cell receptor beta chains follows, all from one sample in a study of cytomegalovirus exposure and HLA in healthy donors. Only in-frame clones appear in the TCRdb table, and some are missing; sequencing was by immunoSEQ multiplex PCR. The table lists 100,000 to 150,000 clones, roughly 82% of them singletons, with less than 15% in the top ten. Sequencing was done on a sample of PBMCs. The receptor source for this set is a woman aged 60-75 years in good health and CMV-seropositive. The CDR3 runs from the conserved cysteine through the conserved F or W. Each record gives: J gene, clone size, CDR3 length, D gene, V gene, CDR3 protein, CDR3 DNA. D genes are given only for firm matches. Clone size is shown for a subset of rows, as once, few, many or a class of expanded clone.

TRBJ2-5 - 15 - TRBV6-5 CASSLQGLVQETQYF TGTGCCAGCAGTCTACAGGGCTTGGTCCAAGAGACCCAGTACTTC
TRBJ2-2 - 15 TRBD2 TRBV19 CASSMRGGDTGELFF TGTGCCAGTAGTATGCGGGGGGGCGACACCGGGGAGCTGTTTTTT
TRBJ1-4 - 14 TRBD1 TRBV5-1 CASTDRGFNEKLFF TGCGCCAGCACCGACAGGGGCTTTAATGAAAAACTGTTTTTT
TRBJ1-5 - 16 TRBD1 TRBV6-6 CASSTRQGSSNQPQHF TGTGCCAGCAGCACCCGACAGGGATCTAGCAATCAGCCCCAGCATTTT
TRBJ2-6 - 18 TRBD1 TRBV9 CASSARWGQISGANVLTF TGTGCCAGCAGCGCGCGGTGGGGACAGATCTCTGGGGCCAACGTCCTGACTTTC
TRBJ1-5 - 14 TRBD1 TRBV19 CASSGGTDNQPQHF TGTGCCAGTAGTGGAGGGACAGATAATCAGCCCCAGCATTTT
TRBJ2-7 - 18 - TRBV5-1 CASGGLGGGPSPSDEQYF TGCGCCAGCGGAGGGTTGGGCGGGGGCCCGTCCCCGAGCGACGAGCAGTACTTC
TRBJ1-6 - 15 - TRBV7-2 CASSSLGGPNSPLHF TGTGCCAGCAGCTCCCTCGGGGGGCCTAATTCACCCCTCCACTTT
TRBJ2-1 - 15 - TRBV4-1 CASAIGAAPYNEQFF TGCGCCAGCGCTATCGGAGCGGCCCCCTACAATGAGCAGTTCTTC
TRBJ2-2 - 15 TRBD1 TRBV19 CASSISQGAVGELFF TGTGCCAGTAGTATATCTCAGGGGGCGGTGGGGGAGCTGTTTTTT
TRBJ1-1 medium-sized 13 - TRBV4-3 CASSQAGNTEAFF TGCGCCAGCAGCCAAGCCGGGAACACTGAAGCTTTCTTT
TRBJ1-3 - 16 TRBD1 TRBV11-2 CASSLVGGTSGNTIYF TGTGCCAGCAGCTTAGTAGGGGGCACTTCTGGAAACACCATATATTTT
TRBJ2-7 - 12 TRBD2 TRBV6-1 CASSEAGEGQYF TGTGCCAGCAGTGAAGCTGGGGAGGGCCAATACTTC
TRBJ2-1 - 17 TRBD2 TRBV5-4 CASSLARAGGPSDEQFF TGTGCCAGCAGCTTGGCCCGAGCGGGGGGGCCCTCGGATGAGCAGTTCTTC
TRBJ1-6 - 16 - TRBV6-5 CASSYSRSTYNSPLHF TGTGCCAGCAGTTACTCGAGGAGTACCTATAATTCACCCCTCCACTTT
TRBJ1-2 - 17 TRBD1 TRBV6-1 CASSEERTGSANYGYTF TGTGCCAGCAGTGAGGAAAGGACAGGGTCAGCTAACTATGGCTACACCTTC
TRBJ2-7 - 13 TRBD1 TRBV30 CAWSWTGSYEQYF TGTGCCTGGAGTTGGACAGGGTCCTACGAGCAGTACTTC
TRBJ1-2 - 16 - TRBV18 CASSPLASQGEYGYTF TGTGCCAGCTCACCATTAGCCTCACAGGGCGAATATGGCTACACCTTC
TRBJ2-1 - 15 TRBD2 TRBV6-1 CASNMAGGPGDEQFF TGTGCCAGCAATATGGCGGGAGGGCCCGGGGATGAGCAGTTCTTC
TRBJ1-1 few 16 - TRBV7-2 CASSLALGRAVSEAFF TGTGCCAGCAGCTTAGCGTTAGGCAGGGCGGTCTCTGAAGCTTTCTTT
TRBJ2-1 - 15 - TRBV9 CASSVEGQPYNEQFF TGTGCCAGCAGCGTAGAGGGACAACCCTACAATGAGCAGTTCTTC
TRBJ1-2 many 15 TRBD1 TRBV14 CASSRTGDRVGGYTF TGTGCCAGCAGCCGAACAGGGGACAGGGTCGGGGGCTACACCTTC
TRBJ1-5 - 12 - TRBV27 CASSSGGQPQHF TGTGCCAGCAGTTCCGGGGGTCAGCCCCAGCATTTT
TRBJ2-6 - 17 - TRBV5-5 CASSLVSYGSGANVLTF TGTGCCAGCAGCTTGGTGTCGTACGGCTCTGGGGCCAACGTCCTGACTTTC
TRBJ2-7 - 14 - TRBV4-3 CASSQALATYEQYF TGCGCCAGCAGCCAAGCTTTGGCCACGTACGAGCAGTACTTC
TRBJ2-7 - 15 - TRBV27 CASSALGLALHEQYF TGTGCCAGCAGTGCCCTAGGGCTAGCTCTCCACGAGCAGTACTTC
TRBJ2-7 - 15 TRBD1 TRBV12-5 CASGLPDRGDYEQYF TGTGCTAGTGGTTTGCCGGACAGGGGCGACTACGAGCAGTACTTC
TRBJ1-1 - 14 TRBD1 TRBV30 CASKLDRVGTEAFF TGTGCCTCCAAATTGGACAGGGTAGGCACTGAAGCTTTCTTT
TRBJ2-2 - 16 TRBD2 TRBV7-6 CASSPGLAGGPGELFF TGTGCCAGCAGCCCCGGACTAGCGGGGGGGCCCGGGGAGCTGTTTTTT
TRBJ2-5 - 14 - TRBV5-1 CASSAGRYQETQYF TGCGCCAGCAGCGCGGGTCGGTACCAAGAGACCCAGTACTTC
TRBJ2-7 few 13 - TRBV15 CATSRGGAGEQYF TGTGCCACCAGCAGAGGAGGGGCGGGGGAGCAGTACTTC
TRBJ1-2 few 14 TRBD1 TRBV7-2 CASSSTGGNYGYTF TGTGCCAGCAGCTCCACAGGGGGAAACTATGGCTACACCTTC
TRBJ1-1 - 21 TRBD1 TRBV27 CASSFTFRGRDRVRVSTEAFF TGTGCCAGCAGTTTCACATTTCGAGGGCGGGACAGGGTGAGGGTGAGCACTGAAGCTTTCTTT
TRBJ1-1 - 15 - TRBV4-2 CASSQELGAGTEAFF TGTGCCAGCAGCCAAGAGTTGGGGGCTGGGACTGAAGCTTTCTTT
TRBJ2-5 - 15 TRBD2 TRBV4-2 CASGFSGGTGETQYF TGTGCCAGCGGGTTTAGCGGGGGGACTGGGGAGACCCAGTACTTC
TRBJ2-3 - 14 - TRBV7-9 CASRLEGRTDTQYF TGTGCCAGCAGACTGGAGGGGCGGACAGATACGCAGTATTTT
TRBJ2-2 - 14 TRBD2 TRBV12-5 CASGFSGGTGELFF TGTGCTAGTGGTTTCTCGGGGGGCACCGGGGAGCTGTTTTTT
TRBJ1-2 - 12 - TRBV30 CAWSRSNYGYTF TGTGCCTGGAGTAGGAGTAACTATGGCTACACCTTC
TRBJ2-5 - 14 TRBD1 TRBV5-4 CASGTDRRQETQYF TGTGCCAGCGGAACGGACAGGAGGCAAGAGACCCAGTACTTC
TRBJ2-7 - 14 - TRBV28 CASSLRGLTYEQYF TGTGCCAGCAGTTTGCGTGGACTTACCTACGAGCAGTACTTC
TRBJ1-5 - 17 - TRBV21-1 CASSKGGDRGNNQPQHF TGTGCCAGCAGCAAAGGCGGGGACAGGGGAAACAATCAGCCCCAGCATTTT
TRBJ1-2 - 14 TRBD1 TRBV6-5 CASRGDRGMHGYTF TGTGCCAGCAGGGGGGACAGGGGGATGCATGGCTACACCTTC
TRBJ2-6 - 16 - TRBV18 CASSQGLGVGANVLTF TGTGCCAGCTCTCAGGGACTCGGAGTTGGGGCCAACGTCCTGACTTTC
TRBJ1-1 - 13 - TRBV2 CADQRGMNTEAFF TGTGCCGACCAAAGGGGGATGAACACTGAAGCTTTCTTT
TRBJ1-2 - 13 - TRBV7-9 CASSFSGGYGYTF TGTGCCAGCAGCTTTTCGGGGGGCTATGGCTACACCTTC
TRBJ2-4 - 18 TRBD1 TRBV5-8 CASSPSFGLAGGKNIQYF TGTGCCAGCAGCCCCAGCTTCGGGCTGGCAGGGGGCAAAAACATTCAGTACTTC